The 28 T cell receptor beta chains in this list originate from one sample, sequenced in a study of T cell repertoires in cytomegalovirus infection. TCRdb processed the reads anew with MiXCR; each CDR3 protein has one entry. This table has approximately 750,000 distinct CDR3 sequences, 35% to 45% appearing once. The sequencing sample was made of PBMCs. The receptor source for this set is a human donor in good health (CMV status not recorded). Some clones in this sample may be carry-over from other donors' samples.

CDR3 sequence (DNA): TGTGCCAGCAGCATTAGCGGGAGGGCCCTCGAGCAGTACTTC. Translated: CASSISGRALEQYF. V gene TRBV5-4 combines with J gene TRBJ2-7; TRBD2 matches 11 bases. The CDR3 is 14 amino acids. CDR1 is SGHNT, CDR2 YYREEE, per germline (reference sequence). Losses at the gene ends were 4 bases for V and 6 bases for J; bases not matched to a gene: 6.

The chain couples TRBV5-6 to TRBJ1-5, with D hard to call. This CDR3 spans 15 amino acids. Germline lookup yields CDR1 SGHDT and CDR2 YYEEEE. The ends were cut back, 0 bases at V and 0 bases at J, with 7 bases in the middle. The CDR3 reads CASSLAPNSNQPQHF. The CDR3 DNA follows: TGTGCCAGCAGCTTGGCCCCCAATAGCAATCAGCCCCAGCATTTT.

This clonotype has just a few counts. The rearrangement links TRBV10-2 to TRBJ1-2, with TRBD1 matching 12 bases. CDR1 is WSHSY and CDR2 is SAAADI in the germline V gene. This CDR3 spans 19 amino acids. Trimming at V came to 2 bases and at J to 4 bases, leaving 14 bases not matched to a gene. Here the CDR3 DNA reads TGCGCCAGCAGTGAGATTCCGGGACAGGGGGCTTCGGAACCCTATGGCTACACCTTC. This codes for CASSEIPGQGASEPYGYTF.

The chain recombines TRBV5-1 with TRBJ2-2, with 10 bases that match TRBD1. This CDR3 has 22 amino acids. V trimming: 2 bases; J trimming: 3 bases; junction bases outside the gene matches: 22. Germline lookup yields CDR1 SGHRS and CDR2 YFSETQ. The CDR3 bases are TGCGCCAGCAGCTTCTCCCCTCGGGACAGGGGTAAAGGAGGACCGTACACCGGGGAGCTGTTTTTT. It is translated as CASSFSPRDRGKGGPYTGELFF.

In this sample, this clonotype turned up a few times. The chain uses TRBV28 and TRBJ2-3; D call uncertain. CDR1 is MDHEN, CDR2 SYDVKM, per germline. Trimming stripped 3 bases from V and 1 base from J, with 5 bases between. The CDR3 runs to 13 residues. The CDR3 nucleotides read TGTGCCAGCAGTTTTCTGGGCACAGATACGCAGTATTTT. It specifies CASSFLGTDTQYF.

This clonotype was seen only a few times. The chain has TRBV7-2 and TRBJ1-2, with TRBD1 matching over 7 bases. After removal of 3 bases from V and 7 bases from J, the junction contained 5 bases not matched to a gene. Germline CDR1 and CDR2: SGHTA and FQGNSA. This CDR3 contains 13 residues. The DNA of the CDR3 is TGTGCCAGCAGCTTGGCAGGGGGGACTGGCTACACCTTC. Residues: CASSLAGGTGYTF.

The chain is built from TRBV7-8 and TRBJ2-7; 9 nucleotides line up with TRBD2. The CDR3 covers 14 residues. V lost 5 bases to trimming and J lost 7 bases; unmatched junction nucleotides: 9. From germline, CDR1 is SGHVS and CDR2 FQNEAQ. DNA for the CDR3: TGTGCCAGCAGCCCACGACTAGCGGCAGAGGAGCAGTACTTC. This encodes CASSPRLAAEEQYF.

This clonotype was seen more than once but under ten times. The gene calls are TRBV7-3 and TRBJ2-1, with 10 bases fitting TRBD2. CDR3 length equals 16 residues. CDR1 and CDR2 from the germline V gene are SGHTA and FQGTGA. Unmatched junction bases numbered 8, after V lost 5 bases and J lost 4 bases. CDR3 nucleotide sequence: TGTGCCAGCAGCCTGAGGGGAGCGGGGGGGTACAATGAGCAGTTCTTC. Translated, it gives CASSLRGAGGYNEQFF. The whole variable domain, filled in from reference TRBV7-3 and TRBJ2-1, reads GAGVSQTPSNKVTEKGKYVELRCDPISGHTALYWYRQSLGQGPEFLIYFQGTGAADDSGLPNDRFFAVRPEGSVSTLKIQRTERGDSAVYLCASSLRGAGGYNEQFFGPGTRLTVL.

This chain uses TRBV20-1 with TRBJ1-1; 8 positions agree with TRBD1. This CDR3 is 18 amino acids long. Germline V gene sequence: CDR1 DFQATT, CDR2 SNEGSKA (reference sequence). V shed 0 bases and J 1 base; nucleotides not matched to a gene: 13. The CDR3 spells CSARDHLALRGQNTEAFF. The CDR3 nucleotides read TGCAGTGCTAGAGATCACCTTGCTCTCAGGGGGCAGAACACTGAAGCTTTCTTT.

The chain employs TRBV2 and TRBJ1-1; TRBD1 is a possible D gene (6 bases). The CDR3 consists of 14 residues. Germline V gene lookup returns CDR1 SNHLY and CDR2 FYNNEI. Trimming stripped 6 bases from V and 0 bases from J, with 11 bases between. CDR3 nucleotides: TGTGCCAGCAGACCAGGGGTCATGAACACTGAAGCTTTCTTT. Amino acid sequence: CASRPGVMNTEAFF.

This chain joins TRBV28 and TRBJ2-3, with TRBD1 identical over 7 bases. CDR1 is MDHEN and CDR2 is SYDVKM in the germline V gene. The V and J ends lost 6 bases and 4 bases, in that order; junction bases with no gene match: 10. This CDR3 is built from 15 residues. CDR3 DNA sequence: TGTGCCAGCAGGTTGACAGGGTTTCGGGCAGATACGCAGTATTTT. Residues: CASRLTGFRADTQYF.

This clonotype was detected a few times. V gene TRBV20-1 combines with J gene TRBJ1-5, with 8 bases identical to TRBD1. The CDR3 contains 13 residues. From germline, CDR1 is DFQATT and CDR2 SNEGSKA (reference sequence). With 4 bases clipped from V and 3 bases from J, the junction kept 2 bases outside the gene matches. DNA for the CDR3: TGCAGTGCTACGACAGGGGACAATCAGCCCCAGCATTTT. Translating it yields CSATTGDNQPQHF.

This clonotype was seen a few times. This sequence joins TRBV2 and TRBJ1-6; 10 nucleotides align to TRBD1. Germline loops: CDR1 SNHLY, CDR2 FYNNEI. There are 13 residues in the CDR3. CDR3 sequence: CAGVRDRGSPLHF. CDR3 sequence (DNA): TGTGCGGGAGTCCGGGACAGGGGTTCACCCCTCCACTTT.

In its sample, this clonotype was seen many times. This sequence joins TRBV7-2 and TRBJ2-1, with D perhaps matching TRBD1 (5 bases). Between the trimmed V and J ends, which lost 5 bases and 7 bases, there was a span of 12 bases. The germline gives CDR1 SGHTA, CDR2 FQGNSA. The CDR3 length is 13 residues. CDR3 sequence reads: CASSLIRENEQFF. CDR3 nucleotide sequence: TGTGCCAGCAGCCTGATCAGGGAAAATGAGCAGTTCTTC.

This clonotype was seen a few times. The rearrangement joins TRBV6-5 to TRBJ1-1; D uncertain. The CDR3 loop spans 15 amino acids. Germline V CDR1 and CDR2: MNHEY, SVGAGI. V lost 0 bases and J 4 bases, leaving 12 bases between the germline ends. The CDR3 spells CASSYSRSLGTEAFF. In DNA, the CDR3 is TGTGCCAGCAGTTACTCGAGGAGCCTGGGCACTGAAGCTTTCTTT.

V usage is TRBV5-1 and J usage is TRBJ2-7; D is unclear. The CDR3 has 20 residues. From germline, CDR1 is SGHRS and CDR2 YFSETQ. V was clipped by 2 bases and J by 0 bases, with 27 bases between them. The CDR3: CASSFRVSTPQISLSYEQYF. The CDR3 nucleotides are TGCGCCAGCAGCTTTCGGGTTAGTACTCCACAAATCTCACTCTCCTACGAGCAGTACTTC. Full variable domain (outside the CDR3, taken from reference TRBV5-1 and TRBJ2-7): KAGVTQTPRYLIKTRGQQVTLSCSPISGHRSVSWYQQTPGQGLQFLFEYFSETQRNKGNFPGRFSGRQFSNSRSEMNVSTLELGDSALYLCASSFRVSTPQISLSYEQYFGPGTRLTVT.

This clonotype was seen a handful of times. The rearrangement joins TRBV6-1 to TRBJ2-7; 8 nucleotides match TRBD1. The junction had 10 bases not matched to a gene; V was cut back by 6 bases and J by 3 bases. Germline values: CDR1 MNHNS, CDR2 SASEGT. The CDR3 totals 15 residues. This CDR3 reads CASSRDSGTGYEQYF. Written as DNA, the CDR3 is TGTGCCAGCAGCCGAGATTCCGGGACAGGCTACGAGCAGTACTTC.

With regard to this clonotype: This sequence may be a read error, since a much larger clone differs from it by one base. This chain joins TRBV7-9 and TRBJ2-3; the D is unclear. Germline V gene sequence: CDR1 SEHNR, CDR2 FQNEAQ (reference sequence). The CDR3 runs 12 residues. Trimming removed 5 bases from V and 1 base from J, with 4 bases in between. The CDR3 loop reads CASSTRTDTQYF. Here the CDR3 DNA reads TGTGCCAGCAGCACTCGCACAGATACGCAGTATTTT. Variable domain in full (rest from reference TRBV7-9 and TRBJ2-3): DTGVSQNPRHKITKRGQNVTFRCDPISEHNRLYWYRQTLGQGPEFLTYFQNEAQLEKSRLLSDRFSAERPKGSFSTLEIQRTEQGDSAMYLCASSTRTDTQYFGPGTRLTVL.

V gene TRBV28 combines with J gene TRBJ1-4; possible D gene TRBD1, 5 bases. The germline V gene encodes CDR1 MDHEN and CDR2 SYDVKM. V was trimmed by 6 bases and J by 8 bases, leaving 22 bases between them. This CDR3 contains 16 residues. The CDR3 reads CASSLLARAGKEKLFF. DNA for the CDR3: TGTGCCAGCAGCCTTCTCGCGAGGGCAGGGAAGGAAAAACTGTTTTTT.

This clonotype was counted between two and nine times. V gene TRBV19 combines with J gene TRBJ2-1, with 9 positions matching TRBD2. Germline CDR1 is LNHDA and CDR2 is SQIVND (reference sequence). J gave up 2 bases and V 2 bases, and 1 base lay outside the gene matches. The CDR3 runs to 15 residues. The CDR3 loop reads CASSISGRTYNEQFF. As DNA, the CDR3 is TGTGCCAGTAGTATAAGCGGGAGGACCTACAATGAGCAGTTCTTC.

This clonotype has a count of ten or more. V gene TRBV27 combines with J gene TRBJ1-2; 9 bases map to TRBD1. There are 16 residues in the CDR3. J lost 4 bases, V lost 2 bases, and 8 bases had no gene match. CDR1 and CDR2 (germline): MNHEY, SMNVEV (reference sequence). The CDR3 nucleotides are TGTGCCAGCAGTTTAAACCCCGGACAGGGGAGCTATGGCTACACCTTC. It specifies CASSLNPGQGSYGYTF.

The chain recombines TRBV20-1 with TRBJ2-7; D unresolved. Between the trimmed V and J ends, which lost 3 bases and 6 bases, there was a span of 12 bases. Germline V gene data show CDR1 as DFQATT and CDR2 as SNEGSKA (reference sequence). CDR3 size: 12 residues. The CDR3 DNA reads TGCAGTGCTAGGAATTCTAGAGGCGAGCAGTACTTC. It translates to CSARNSRGEQYF.

The rearrangement links TRBV20-1 to TRBJ1-1; perhaps TRBD1 as D (6 bases). The CDR3 sequence is 12 residues long. In germline, CDR1 is DFQATT, CDR2 SNEGSKA (reference sequence). The V and J ends lost 4 bases and 10 bases respectively, with 16 bases between them. CDR3: CSATGVGEGAFF. As DNA, the CDR3 is TGCAGTGCTACAGGGGTCGGGGAGGGAGCTTTCTTT.

A few counts support this clonotype. The genes are TRBV7-2 and TRBJ2-3; D possibly corresponds to TRBD2 (5 bases). V lost 5 bases, J lost 9 bases, and 15 bases lay in between. The CDR3 is made up of 13 amino acids. Germline assignment: CDR1 SGHTA and CDR2 FQGNSA. Written as DNA, the CDR3 is TGTGCCAGCAGCGCCCAGCCGGGAAAGACGCAGTATTTT. It codes for CASSAQPGKTQYF.

This chain joins TRBV28 and TRBJ1-1, with D tentatively TRBD1 (6 bases). V lost 6 bases, J lost 3 bases, and 23 bases lay in between. Germline CDR1 MDHEN, CDR2 SYDVKM. CDR3 length equals 17 residues. For the CDR3, the DNA is TGTGCCAGCAGCTCGGGGATAGGGGGGTCCTTCGACACTGAAGCTTTCTTT. It encodes CASSSGIGGSFDTEAFF.

This clonotype was recorded many times. The rearrangement uses TRBV6-1 and TRBJ1-1, with D hard to call. This CDR3 spans 12 amino acids. CDR1 is MNHNS and CDR2 is SASEGT in the germline V gene. V shed 3 bases and J shed 11 bases, with 13 bases lying between them. CDR3 amino acids: CASSDWLGMAFF. Here the CDR3 DNA reads TGTGCCAGCAGTGATTGGTTGGGAATGGCTTTCTTT.

This sequence joins TRBV6-5 and TRBJ1-2, with 9 bases that match TRBD1. CDR1 is MNHEY and CDR2 is SVGAGI in the germline V gene. Unmatched junction bases numbered 6, after V lost 0 bases and J lost 7 bases. The CDR3 spans 15 residues. This CDR3 is CASSYSNRDRAGYTF. DNA for the CDR3: TGTGCCAGCAGTTACTCGAACCGGGACAGGGCTGGCTACACCTTC.

This clonotype was detected only a few times. The V gene is TRBV28, the J gene TRBJ1-5, with TRBD1 matching over 7 bases. J gave up 4 bases and V 4 bases, and 19 bases lay outside the gene matches. The CDR3 totals 19 residues. Germline values: CDR1 MDHEN, CDR2 SYDVKM. CDR3: CASSSDDTGEGSRNQPQHF. The CDR3 DNA sequence: TGTGCCAGCAGTTCCGACGATACAGGGGAGGGGTCCCGAAATCAGCCCCAGCATTTT. Drawing the rest from reference TRBV28 and TRBJ1-5, the complete variable domain is DVKVTQSSRYLVKRTGEKVFLECVQDMDHENMFWYRQDPGLGLRLIYFSYDVKMKEKGDIPEGYSVSREKKERFSLILESASTNQTSMYLCASSSDDTGEGSRNQPQHFGDGTRLSIL.